This TCR beta chain emerged from a study of cytomegalovirus exposure and HLA in healthy donors. The PCR ran on 60 Vbeta and 13 Jbeta primers. Here immunoSEQ multiplex PCR was the method, and the copy in TCRdb shows in-frame clones only, minus some. The data contain around 70,000 clones, approximately 80% of them singletons. Trimming pared 8 bases from V and 6 bases from J, leaving 16 bases between. Per the germline V gene, CDR1 is ENHRY and CDR2 is SYGVKD. The CDR3 loop spans 13 amino acids. The chain combines TRBV10-3 with TRBJ1-1, with D uncertain. Source material: PBMCs. The sequence derives from a middle-aged woman in good health and CMV-seropositive. The CDR3 region is CAISLERGSEAFF. The CDR3 DNA is TGTGCCATCTCCCTGGAGCGAGGTTCTGAAGCTTTCTTT.